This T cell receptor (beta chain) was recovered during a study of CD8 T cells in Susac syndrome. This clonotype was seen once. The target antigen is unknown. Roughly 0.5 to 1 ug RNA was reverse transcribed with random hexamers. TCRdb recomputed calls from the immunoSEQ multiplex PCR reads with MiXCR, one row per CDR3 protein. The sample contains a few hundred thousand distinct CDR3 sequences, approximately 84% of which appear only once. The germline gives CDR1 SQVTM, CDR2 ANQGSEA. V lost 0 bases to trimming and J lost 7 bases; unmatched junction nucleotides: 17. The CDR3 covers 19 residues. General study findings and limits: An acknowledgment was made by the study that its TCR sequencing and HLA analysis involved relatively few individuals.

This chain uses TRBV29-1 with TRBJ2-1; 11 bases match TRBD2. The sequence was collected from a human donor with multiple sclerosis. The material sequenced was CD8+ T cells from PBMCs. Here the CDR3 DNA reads TGCAGCGTTGAAGACGACAGGGTACTAGCGGGAGATTTGGGGAATGAGCAGTTCTTC. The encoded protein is CSVEDDRVLAGDLGNEQFF.